What follows describes a single TCR beta chain. Antigen specificity is unknown. Germline-derived CDR1 and CDR2 are DFQATT and SNEGSKA (reference sequence). V lost 5 bases, J lost 3 bases, and 8 bases lay in between. The CDR3 loop spans 11 amino acids. Using a J-beta primer mix together with a sample-barcoded 5' primer, a second PCR was run for roughly 7 to 12 cycles. Every cDNA molecule bore a tag from a template-switch adaptor containing 12 random nucleotides. TCRdb re-called the 5' RACE reads with MiXCR, one entry per CDR3 protein. The sample holds 780,000 or so distinct CDR3 sequences, roughly 56% seen once. This record comes from a study of blood T cells in healthy people across ages. Regarding the study as a whole: Investigators treated diversity estimates from one million T cells as underestimates. Across the age range, TCR beta diversity per million T cells fell in a roughly linear way.

This TCR came from a middle-aged man in good health. The specimen sequenced was blood. The rearrangement uses TRBV20-1 and TRBJ2-7; the D is unclear. CDR3 in amino acids: CSAPDGYEQYF. The CDR3, as DNA: TGCAGTGCTCCGGACGGCTACGAGCAGTACTTC.